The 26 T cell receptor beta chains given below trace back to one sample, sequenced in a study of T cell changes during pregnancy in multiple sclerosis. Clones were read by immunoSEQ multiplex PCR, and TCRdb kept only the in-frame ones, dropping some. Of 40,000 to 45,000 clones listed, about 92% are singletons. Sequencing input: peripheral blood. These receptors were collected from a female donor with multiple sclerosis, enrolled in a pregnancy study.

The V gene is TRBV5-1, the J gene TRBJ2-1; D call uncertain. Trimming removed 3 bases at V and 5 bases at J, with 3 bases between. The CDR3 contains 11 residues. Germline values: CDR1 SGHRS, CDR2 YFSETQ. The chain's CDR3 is CASSSDNEQFF. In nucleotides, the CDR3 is TGCGCCAGCAGCTCGGACAATGAGCAGTTCTTC.

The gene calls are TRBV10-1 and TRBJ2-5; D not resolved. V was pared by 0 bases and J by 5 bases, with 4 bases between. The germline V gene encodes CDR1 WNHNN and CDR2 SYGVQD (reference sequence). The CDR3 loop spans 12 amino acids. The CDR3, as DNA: TGCGCCAGCAGTGAGTCGTTGGAGACCCAGTACTTC. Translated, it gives CASSESLETQYF.

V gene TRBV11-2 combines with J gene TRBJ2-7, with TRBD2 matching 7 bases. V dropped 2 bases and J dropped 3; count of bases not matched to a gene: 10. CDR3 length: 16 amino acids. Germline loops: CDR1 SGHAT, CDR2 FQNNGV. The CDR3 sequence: CASSLTGSGPRYEQYF. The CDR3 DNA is TGTGCCAGCAGCTTAACGGGTAGCGGGCCTCGCTACGAGCAGTACTTC.

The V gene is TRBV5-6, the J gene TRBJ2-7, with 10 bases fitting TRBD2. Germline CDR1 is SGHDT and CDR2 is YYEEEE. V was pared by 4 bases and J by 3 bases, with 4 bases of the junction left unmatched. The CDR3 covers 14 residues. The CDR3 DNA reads TGTGCCAGCAGCGGGTGGACTAGCGGCTACGAGCAGTACTTC. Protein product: CASSGWTSGYEQYF.

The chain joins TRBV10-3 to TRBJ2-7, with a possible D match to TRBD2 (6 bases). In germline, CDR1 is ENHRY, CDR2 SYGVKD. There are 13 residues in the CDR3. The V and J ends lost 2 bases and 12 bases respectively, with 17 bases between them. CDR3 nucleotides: TGTGCCATCAGTGAGAGGTCTGCGGGACGGGCGTACTTC. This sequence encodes CAISERSAGRAYF.

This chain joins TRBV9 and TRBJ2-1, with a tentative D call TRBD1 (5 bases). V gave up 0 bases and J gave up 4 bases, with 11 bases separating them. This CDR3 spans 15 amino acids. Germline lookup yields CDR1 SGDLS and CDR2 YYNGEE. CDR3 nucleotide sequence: TGTGCCAGCAGCGTAGGGGGCGGTCAGTACAATGAGCAGTTCTTC. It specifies CASSVGGGQYNEQFF.

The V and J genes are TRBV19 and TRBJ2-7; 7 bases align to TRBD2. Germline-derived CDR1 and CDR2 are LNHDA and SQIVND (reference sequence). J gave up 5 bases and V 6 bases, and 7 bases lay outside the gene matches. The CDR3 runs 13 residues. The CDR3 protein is CASRGRALDEQYF. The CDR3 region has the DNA TGTGCCAGTAGAGGGAGGGCCCTCGACGAGCAGTACTTC.

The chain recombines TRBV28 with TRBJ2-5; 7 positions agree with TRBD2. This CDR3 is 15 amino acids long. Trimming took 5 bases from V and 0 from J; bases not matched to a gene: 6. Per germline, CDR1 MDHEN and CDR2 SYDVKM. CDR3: CASSETGGHQETQYF. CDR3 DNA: TGTGCCAGCAGTGAGACGGGAGGACACCAAGAGACCCAGTACTTC.

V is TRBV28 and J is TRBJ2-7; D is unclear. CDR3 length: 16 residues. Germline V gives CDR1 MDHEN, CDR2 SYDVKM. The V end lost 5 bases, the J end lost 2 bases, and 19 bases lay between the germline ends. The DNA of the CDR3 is TGTGCCAGCAGTCCCTGGATCCGGTTTGGGGCCTACGAGCAGTACTTC. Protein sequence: CASSPWIRFGAYEQYF.

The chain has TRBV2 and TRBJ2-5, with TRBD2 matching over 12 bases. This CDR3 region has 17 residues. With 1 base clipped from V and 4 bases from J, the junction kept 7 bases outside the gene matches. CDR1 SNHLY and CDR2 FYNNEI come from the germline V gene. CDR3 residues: CASSEGSSGGARETQYF. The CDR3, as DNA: TGTGCCAGCAGTGAAGGGTCTAGCGGGGGGGCAAGAGAGACCCAGTACTTC. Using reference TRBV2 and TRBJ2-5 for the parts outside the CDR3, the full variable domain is EPEVTQTPSHQVTQMGQEVILRCVPISNHLYFYWYRQILGQKVEFLVSFYNNEISEKSEIFDDQFSVERPDGSNFTLKIRSTKLEDSAMYFCASSEGSSGGARETQYFGPGTRLLVL.

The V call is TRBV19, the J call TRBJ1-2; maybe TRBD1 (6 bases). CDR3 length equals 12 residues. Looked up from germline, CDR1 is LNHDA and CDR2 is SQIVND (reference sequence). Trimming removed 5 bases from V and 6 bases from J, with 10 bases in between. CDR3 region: CASSRGADGYTF. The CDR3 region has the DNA TGTGCCAGTAGTCGGGGGGCCGATGGCTACACCTTC.

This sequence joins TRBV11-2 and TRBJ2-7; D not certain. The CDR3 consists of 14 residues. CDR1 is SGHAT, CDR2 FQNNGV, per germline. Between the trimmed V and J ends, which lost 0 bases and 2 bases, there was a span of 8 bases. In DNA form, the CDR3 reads TGTGCCAGCAGCTTAGAAAAAGGGCCCTACGAGCAGTACTTC. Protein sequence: CASSLEKGPYEQYF.

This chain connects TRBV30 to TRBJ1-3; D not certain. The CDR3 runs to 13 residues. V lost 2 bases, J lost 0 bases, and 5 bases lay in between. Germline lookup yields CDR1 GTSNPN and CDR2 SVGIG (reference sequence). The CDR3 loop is CAWSSGSGNTIYF. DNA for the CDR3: TGTGCCTGGAGTTCCGGCTCTGGAAACACCATATATTTT.

In nucleotides, the CDR3 is TGTGCCAGCAGCCAATCAACACCCCGAGGTCCCGGGGAGCTGTTTTTT. This translates into CASSQSTPRGPGELFF. The chain uses TRBV7-2 and TRBJ2-2; no reliable D call. V was pared by 5 bases and J by 6 bases, with 19 bases between. This CDR3 comprises 16 residues. Germline assignment: CDR1 SGHTA and CDR2 FQGNSA.

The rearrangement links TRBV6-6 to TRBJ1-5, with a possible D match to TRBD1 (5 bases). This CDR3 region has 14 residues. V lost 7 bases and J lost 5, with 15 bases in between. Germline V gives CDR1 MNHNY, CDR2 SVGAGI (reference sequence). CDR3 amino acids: CASKSGGTHQPQHF. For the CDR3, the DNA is TGTGCCAGCAAGTCTGGGGGAACTCATCAGCCCCAGCATTTT.

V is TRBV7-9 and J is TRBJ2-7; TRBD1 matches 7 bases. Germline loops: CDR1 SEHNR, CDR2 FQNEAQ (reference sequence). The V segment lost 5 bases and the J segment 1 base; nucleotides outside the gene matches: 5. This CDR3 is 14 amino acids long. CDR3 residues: CASSPQGSSYEQYF. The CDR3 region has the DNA TGTGCCAGCAGCCCACAGGGGAGTTCCTACGAGCAGTACTTC.

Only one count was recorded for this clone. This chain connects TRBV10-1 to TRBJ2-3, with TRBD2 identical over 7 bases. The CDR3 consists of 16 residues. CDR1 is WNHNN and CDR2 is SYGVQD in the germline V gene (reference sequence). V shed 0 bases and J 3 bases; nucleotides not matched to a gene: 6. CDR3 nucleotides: TGCGCCAGCAGTGAGTCGGGGCGGGAGTGGACAGATACGCAGTATTTT. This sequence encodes CASSESGREWTDTQYF.

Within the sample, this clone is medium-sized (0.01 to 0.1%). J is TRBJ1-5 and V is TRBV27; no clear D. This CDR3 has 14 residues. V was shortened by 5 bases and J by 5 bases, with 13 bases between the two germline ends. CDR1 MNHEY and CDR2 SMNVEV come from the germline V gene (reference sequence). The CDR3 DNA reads TGTGCCAGCAGTAGAGATCCTAATCATCAGCCCCAGCATTTT. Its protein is CASSRDPNHQPQHF.

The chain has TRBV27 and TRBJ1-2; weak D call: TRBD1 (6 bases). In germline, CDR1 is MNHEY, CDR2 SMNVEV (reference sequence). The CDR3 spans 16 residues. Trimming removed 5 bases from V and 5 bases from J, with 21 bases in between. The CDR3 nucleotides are TGTGCCAGCAGTCGGCCTGGGGACATCACGTATTATGGCTACACCTTC. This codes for CASSRPGDITYYGYTF.

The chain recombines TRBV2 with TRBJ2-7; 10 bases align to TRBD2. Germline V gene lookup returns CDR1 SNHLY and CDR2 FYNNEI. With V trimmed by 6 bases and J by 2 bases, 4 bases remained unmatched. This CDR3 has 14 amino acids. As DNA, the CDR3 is TGTGCCAGCAGGATACTAGCGGGACCCTACGAGCAGTACTTC. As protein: CASRILAGPYEQYF.

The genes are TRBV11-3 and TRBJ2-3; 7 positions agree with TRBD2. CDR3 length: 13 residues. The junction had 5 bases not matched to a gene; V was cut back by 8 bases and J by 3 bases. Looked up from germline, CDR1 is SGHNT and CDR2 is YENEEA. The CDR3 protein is CASRAGPTDTQYF. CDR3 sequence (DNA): TGTGCCAGCCGAGCGGGGCCTACAGATACGCAGTATTTT.

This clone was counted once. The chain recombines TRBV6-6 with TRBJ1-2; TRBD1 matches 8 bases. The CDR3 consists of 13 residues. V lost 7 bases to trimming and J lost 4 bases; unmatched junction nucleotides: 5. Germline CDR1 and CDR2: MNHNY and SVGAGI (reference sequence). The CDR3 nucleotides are TGTGCCAGCACGACAGGGGTGGGCTATGGCTACACCTTC. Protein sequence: CASTTGVGYGYTF.

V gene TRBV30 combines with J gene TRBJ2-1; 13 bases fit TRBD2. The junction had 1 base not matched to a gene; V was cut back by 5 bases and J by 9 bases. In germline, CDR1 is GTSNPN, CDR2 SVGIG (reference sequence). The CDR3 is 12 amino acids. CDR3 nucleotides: TGTGCCTGGGGACTAGCGGGAGTTGAGCAGTTCTTC. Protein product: CAWGLAGVEQFF.

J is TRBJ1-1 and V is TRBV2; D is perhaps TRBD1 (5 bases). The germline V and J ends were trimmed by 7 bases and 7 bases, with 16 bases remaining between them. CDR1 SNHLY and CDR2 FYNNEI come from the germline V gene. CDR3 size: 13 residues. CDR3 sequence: CASTGDRMNEAFF. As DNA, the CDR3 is TGTGCCAGCACCGGGGACCGGATGAATGAAGCTTTCTTT.

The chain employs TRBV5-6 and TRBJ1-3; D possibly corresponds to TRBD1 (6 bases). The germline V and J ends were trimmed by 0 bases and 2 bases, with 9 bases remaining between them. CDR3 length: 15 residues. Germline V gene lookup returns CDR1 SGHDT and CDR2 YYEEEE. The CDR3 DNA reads TGTGCCAGCAGCTTGGACAGGGTCCCTGGAAACACCATATATTTT. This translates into CASSLDRVPGNTIYF.

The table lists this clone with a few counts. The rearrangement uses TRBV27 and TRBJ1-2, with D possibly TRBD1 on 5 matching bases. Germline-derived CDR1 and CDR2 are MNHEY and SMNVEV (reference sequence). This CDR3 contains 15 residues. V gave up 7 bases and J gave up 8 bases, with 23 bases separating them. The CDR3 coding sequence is TGTGCCAGCACTGGGGGTCAGCCAGGTGACTTCGGCTACACCTTC. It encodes CASTGGQPGDFGYTF.